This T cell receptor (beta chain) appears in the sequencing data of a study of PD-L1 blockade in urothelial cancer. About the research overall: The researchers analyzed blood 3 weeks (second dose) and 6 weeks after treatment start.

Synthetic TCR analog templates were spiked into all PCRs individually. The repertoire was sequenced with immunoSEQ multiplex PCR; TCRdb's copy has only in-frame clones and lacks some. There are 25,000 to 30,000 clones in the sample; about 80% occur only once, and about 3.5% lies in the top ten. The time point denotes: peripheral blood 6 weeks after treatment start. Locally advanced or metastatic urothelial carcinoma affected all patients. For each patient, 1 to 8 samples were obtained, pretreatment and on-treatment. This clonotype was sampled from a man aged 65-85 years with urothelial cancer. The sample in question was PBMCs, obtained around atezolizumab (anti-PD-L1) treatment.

The CDR3 loop is CASSEWRGNEQYF. CDR3 DNA: TGTGCCAGCAGCGAATGGCGGGGGAACGAGCAGTACTTC. The chain carries TRBV27 and TRBJ2-7, with 7 bases lining up with TRBD2. Germline loops: CDR1 MNHEY, CDR2 SMNVEV (reference sequence). Trimming removed 6 bases from V and 5 bases from J; junction bases left unmatched: 7. The CDR3 totals 13 residues.